This entry features one T cell receptor (beta chain) sequence. The data were taken from a study of blood T cell repertoires in COVID-19. Study background: Sources were T cells, B-cell-depleted T cells, or PBMCs; the material itself was cDNA or gDNA.

From germline, CDR1 is SNHLY and CDR2 FYNNEI. The length of the CDR3 is 14 residues. Trimming removed 2 bases at V and 3 bases at J, with 9 bases between. TCRdb's copy holds only in-frame clones and misses some; the assay was immunoSEQ multiplex PCR. In the table there are 160,000 or so clones, around 81% of which are singletons. This chain uses TRBV2 with TRBJ2-3, with no clear D. This clonotype originated in a man between 60 and 75 years old with active or convalescent COVID-19. Sequencing was done on a sample of peripheral blood. The CDR3 region is CASSEQRRTDTQYF. The CDR3 coding sequence is TGTGCCAGCAGTGAACAGAGGCGTACAGATACGCAGTATTTT.